One sample yielded the 5 T cell receptor beta chains listed below, sequenced in a study of blood T cells in healthy people across ages. Combining a sample-barcoded 5' primer with a J-beta primer mix, a second PCR ran for about 6 to 12 cycles. TCRdb analysed the 5' RACE reads with MiXCR anew, one entry per CDR3 protein. Of hundreds of thousands of distinct CDR3 sequences listed, 25% to 30% were seen once; the top ten hold over 25%. Sequenced input: blood. The receptors derive from a woman between 65 and 79 years old in good health.

The chain uses TRBV29-1 and TRBJ2-3, with TRBD2 matching 10 bases. The CDR3 has 16 amino acids. Trimming removed 5 bases from V and 1 base from J; junction bases left unmatched: 9. Per the germline V gene, CDR1 is SQVTM and CDR2 is ANQGSEA. CDR3 coding DNA: TGCAGCGTTAGGTCTAGCGGGAGCGGAGGCACAGATACGCAGTATTTT. Amino acids: CSVRSSGSGGTDTQYF.

In the case of this clonotype: Because the CDR3's place on the DNA is in doubt, the DNA is left out and the CDR3 is given as listed by TCRdb. J is TRBJ1-2 and V is TRBV20-1. Termini included, the CDR3 measures 17 amino acids. Germline loops: CDR1 DFQATT, CDR2 SNEGSKA (reference sequence). Here the CDR3 reads CSAAASAVLERDYGYTF.

The chain recombines TRBV5-1 with TRBJ2-7; 9 positions agree with TRBD2. The CDR3 is 14 amino acids. Germline CDR1 reads SGHRS; CDR2 reads YFSETQ. V was clipped by 4 bases and J by 2 bases; unmatched bases: 4. The CDR3 DNA reads TGCGCCAGCAGCGACTCTAGCGGGGCCTACGAGCAGTACTTC. Translated, it gives CASSDSSGAYEQYF. Combining the CDR3 with reference TRBV5-1 and TRBJ2-7 gives the whole variable domain KAGVTQTPRYLIKTRGQQVTLSCSPISGHRSVSWYQQTPGQGLQFLFEYFSETQRNKGNFPGRFSGRQFSNSRSEMNVSTLELGDSALYLCASSDSSGAYEQYFGPGTRLTVT.

The count of this clonotype is one. The CDR3 coding sequence is TGCAGTGCTAGAGAGCGGAGGGGTAACTACAATGAGCAGTTCTTC. Translation gives CSARERRGNYNEQFF. The chain recombines TRBV20-1 with TRBJ2-1; D may be TRBD2 (6 bases). Trimming removed 0 bases from V and 3 bases from J, with 12 bases in between. This CDR3 is built from 15 residues. Germline CDR1 is DFQATT and CDR2 is SNEGSKA (reference sequence).

This clonotype was detected only once. This rearrangement joins TRBV15 to TRBJ1-1; TRBD1 matches 7 bases. The V and J ends lost 5 bases and 3 bases, in that order; junction bases with no gene match: 9. Germline values: CDR1 LNHNV, CDR2 YYDKDF (reference sequence). CDR3 size: 15 residues. The chain's CDR3 is CATSGKTGKDTEAFF. The CDR3 DNA reads as TGTGCCACCAGCGGTAAGACAGGGAAGGACACTGAAGCTTTCTTT.